Following are 22 T cell receptor beta chains from one sample sequenced in a study of a mutant IDH1 vaccine in newly diagnosed glioma. This table comes from immunoSEQ multiplex PCR, and its TCRdb copy is limited to in-frame clones, with some not included. Of tens of thousands of clones in the sample, almost 85% were seen once. Time point: baseline, week 1 (first vaccination visit). Treatment reported: pre-vaccination baseline after standard-of-care therapy. This sample comprised PBMCs, obtained from a glioma patient treated with radiotherapy, temozolomide or both. These receptors were obtained from a man aged 35 to 55 with glioma. Some clones in this sample may be carry-over from other donors' samples.

This chain joins TRBV7-8 and TRBJ1-5; no firm D call. Trimming pared 2 bases from V and 3 bases from J, leaving 5 bases between. CDR1 is SGHVS, CDR2 FQNEAQ, per germline. The CDR3 has 13 amino acids. The CDR3 DNA is TGTGCCAGCAGCTTAATAAACAATCAGCCCCAGCATTTT. Protein sequence: CASSLINNQPQHF.

This clone has more than one count but fewer than ten. The genes are TRBV27 and TRBJ1-2; 7 bases align to TRBD1. After removal of 6 bases from V and 3 bases from J, the junction contained 7 bases not matched to a gene. CDR1 and CDR2 (germline): MNHEY, SMNVEV (reference sequence). This CDR3 is 14 amino acids long. CDR3 sequence (DNA): TGTGCCAGCAGAAGACAGGGAACCGACTATGGCTACACCTTC. It yields the protein CASRRQGTDYGYTF.

The chain combines TRBV5-1 with TRBJ1-1, with 10 nucleotides matching TRBD1. Germline V gene sequence: CDR1 SGHRS, CDR2 YFSETQ. The V and J ends lost 1 base and 5 bases, in that order; junction bases with no gene match: 8. The CDR3 totals 16 residues. The chain's CDR3 is CASSLFGGDRGTEAFF. The CDR3 DNA reads as TGCGCCAGCAGCTTGTTTGGGGGGGACAGGGGTACTGAAGCTTTCTTT.

As for this clone: One junction end disagrees with the germline gene, perhaps due to a read error. The chain is built from TRBV6-1 and TRBJ1-3; no definite D call. Per germline, CDR1 MNHNS and CDR2 SASEGT. The CDR3 spans 15 residues. The CDR3 here is CASGEPPFSGNTIYF. The DNA for the CDR3 is TGTGCCAGCGGTGAGCCACCTTTCTCTGGAAACACCATATATTTT.

The chain is built from TRBV25-1 and TRBJ1-1; a weak D match, TRBD1 (5 bases). Germline V lookup: CDR1 MGHDK, CDR2 SYGVNS. The CDR3 is 14 residues long. V was clipped by 5 bases and J by 5 bases, with 15 bases between them. CDR3 in amino acids: CASSRRGEGTEAFF. DNA for the CDR3: TGTGCCAGCAGTAGGCGGGGCGAAGGAACTGAAGCTTTCTTT.

V is TRBV29-1 and J is TRBJ2-7; no reliable D call. Germline V gene data show CDR1 as SQVTM and CDR2 as ANQGSEA. Trimming took off 2 bases at V and 0 bases at J, with 5 bases between the two ends. This CDR3 has 12 residues. Written as DNA, the CDR3 is TGCAGCGTTGAAACGGACTCCTACGAGCAGTACTTC. It translates to CSVETDSYEQYF.

The chain is built from TRBV7-2 and TRBJ2-2; the D gene is possibly TRBD1 (6 bases). V was shortened by 2 bases and J by 6 bases, with 10 bases between the two germline ends. Germline V gene lookup returns CDR1 SGHTA and CDR2 FQGNSA. The CDR3 has 14 residues. The CDR3 DNA sequence: TGTGCCAGCAGCTTACAGGGGATATCCGGGGAGCTGTTTTTT. Residues: CASSLQGISGELFF.

The chain recombines TRBV7-6 with TRBJ2-5; D tentatively reads TRBD1 or TRBD2 (5 bases each). The germline V and J ends were trimmed by 3 bases and 1 base, with 6 bases remaining between them. Germline V gene lookup returns CDR1 SGHVS and CDR2 FNYEAQ. The CDR3 runs 13 residues. For the CDR3, the DNA is TGTGCCAGCAGCTTGGGGACCCAAGAGACCCAGTACTTC. Translating gives CASSLGTQETQYF.

This clone occurred a few times. The CDR3 DNA is TGTGCCAGCAGCTTACGACGGGGCAGCACAGATACGCAGTATTTT. Translation gives CASSLRRGSTDTQYF. The rearrangement joins TRBV7-6 to TRBJ2-3; D tentatively reads TRBD1 or TRBD2 (5 bases each). The V end lost 2 bases, the J end lost 0 bases, and 9 bases lay between the germline ends. The CDR3 contains 15 residues. The V gene's germline CDR1 is SGHVS and CDR2 FNYEAQ.

This clone has just a few counts. V gene TRBV6-5 combines with J gene TRBJ1-6; weak D call: TRBD1 (5 bases). The V end was cut by 0 bases, the J end by 10 bases, with 13 bases between. The CDR3 has 15 residues. Germline loops: CDR1 MNHEY, CDR2 SVGAGI. CDR3 sequence reads: CASSYSGTLSSPLHF. CDR3 nucleotides: TGTGCCAGCAGTTACTCCGGGACCCTCTCCTCACCCCTCCACTTT.

This clone was counted a single time. The chain recombines TRBV5-1 with TRBJ1-6; perhaps TRBD1 as D (6 bases). Germline CDR1 and CDR2: SGHRS and YFSETQ. Trimming stripped 4 bases from V and 4 bases from J, with 9 bases between. This CDR3 contains 14 residues. CDR3 nucleotides: TGCGCCAGCAGCCAGACAGGATATAATTCACCCCTCCACTTT. Translating gives CASSQTGYNSPLHF.

The chain couples TRBV19 to TRBJ1-3, with D hard to call. Trimming cost V 3 bases and J 0 bases, with 12 bases left between them. The CDR3 totals 16 residues. The germline V gene encodes CDR1 LNHDA and CDR2 SQIVND (reference sequence). As DNA, the CDR3 is TGTGCCAGTAGTATCGAGGGAGCCAGCTCTGGAAACACCATATATTTT. Translating it yields CASSIEGASSGNTIYF.

This clone was seen a few times. The CDR3 DNA is TGCGCCAGCAGCGTAGCGGGCCCTTACGAGCAGTACTTC. This encodes CASSVAGPYEQYF. J is TRBJ2-7 and V is TRBV5-1; the match to TRBD2 covers 7 bases. The germline V gene encodes CDR1 SGHRS and CDR2 YFSETQ. The J segment lost 4 bases and the V segment lost 4 bases, leaving 5 bases of the junction unmatched. CDR3 length: 13 residues.

J is TRBJ1-6 and V is TRBV18; 9 positions agree with TRBD1. J was trimmed by 7 bases and V by 5 bases; bases with no gene match: 6. This CDR3 spans 15 amino acids. CDR1 and CDR2 from the germline V gene are KGHSH and LQKENI. CDR3 sequence: CASSSRTGENSPLHF. Here the CDR3 DNA reads TGTGCCAGCTCATCAAGGACAGGGGAAAATTCACCCCTCCACTTT.

This rearrangement joins TRBV5-1 to TRBJ1-5; no clear D. V lost 2 bases to trimming and J lost 4 bases, with 10 bases between them. This CDR3 is built from 14 residues. Per germline, CDR1 SGHRS and CDR2 YFSETQ. The DNA of the CDR3 is TGCGCCAGCAGCTTCTCAGGTGAGAATCAGCCCCAGCATTTT. It encodes CASSFSGENQPQHF.

The rearrangement joins TRBV5-1 to TRBJ2-5, with 9 nucleotides matching TRBD2. The CDR3 is made up of 14 amino acids. From germline, CDR1 is SGHRS and CDR2 YFSETQ. The J segment lost 5 bases and the V segment lost 4 bases, leaving 6 bases of the junction unmatched. CDR3 sequence (DNA): TGCGCCAGCAGCGACCTTAGCGGGGGCGAGACCCAGTACTTC. It is translated as CASSDLSGGETQYF.

The chain links TRBV18 to TRBJ2-1; possible D gene TRBD1, 6 bases. The CDR3 extends over 12 amino acids. Germline assignment: CDR1 KGHSH and CDR2 LQKENI. V shed 3 bases and J shed 10 bases, with 10 bases lying between them. The CDR3: CASSPLGTEQFF. The CDR3 nucleotides read TGTGCCAGCTCACCCCTCGGGACAGAGCAGTTCTTC.

The gene calls are TRBV29-1 and TRBJ2-3; the D gene is possibly TRBD2 (5 bases). The V end lost 5 bases, the J end lost 2 bases, and 11 bases lay between the germline ends. CDR3 length: 13 residues. Germline CDR1 and CDR2: SQVTM and ANQGSEA. CDR3 in amino acids: CSVSGIVTDTQYF. In DNA, the CDR3 is TGCAGCGTTTCCGGGATCGTCACAGATACGCAGTATTTT.

This clone was seen only once. The chain combines TRBV30 with TRBJ2-5, with a tentative D call TRBD2 (6 bases). Per the germline V gene, CDR1 is GTSNPN and CDR2 is SVGIG (reference sequence). V was shortened by 1 base and J by 5 bases, with 14 bases between the two germline ends. The CDR3 length is 14 residues. The CDR3 is CAWSGAGLRETQYF. The CDR3 coding sequence is TGTGCCTGGAGTGGCGCGGGGTTAAGGGAGACCCAGTACTTC.

The V gene is TRBV5-1, the J gene TRBJ1-2; D possibly corresponds to TRBD1 (6 bases). The length of the CDR3 is 15 residues. Trimming pared 4 bases from V and 2 bases from J, leaving 15 bases between. Germline CDR1 and CDR2: SGHRS and YFSETQ. CDR3 in amino acids: CASSAGGGRNYGYTF. For the CDR3, the DNA is TGCGCCAGCAGCGCGGGCGGGGGGCGCAACTATGGCTACACCTTC.

The gene calls are TRBV6-1 and TRBJ2-2, with 9 bases matching TRBD1. CDR1 is MNHNS and CDR2 is SASEGT in the germline V gene. The CDR3 runs 14 residues. The V segment lost 7 bases and the J segment 6 bases; nucleotides outside the gene matches: 6. The CDR3 nucleotides are TGTGCCAGCACCCCGGGACAGGGAGCCGGGGAGCTGTTTTTT. This translates into CASTPGQGAGELFF.

This chain uses TRBV14 with TRBJ1-2, with 9 bases lining up with TRBD1. The CDR3 covers 15 residues. The ends lost 4 bases at V and 8 bases at J; junction bases unmatched: 11. The germline V gene has CDR1 SGHDN and CDR2 FVKESK. The CDR3 protein is CASSLPGTGIFGYTF. The CDR3 DNA reads as TGTGCCAGCAGCCTACCCGGGACAGGGATATTCGGCTACACCTTC.